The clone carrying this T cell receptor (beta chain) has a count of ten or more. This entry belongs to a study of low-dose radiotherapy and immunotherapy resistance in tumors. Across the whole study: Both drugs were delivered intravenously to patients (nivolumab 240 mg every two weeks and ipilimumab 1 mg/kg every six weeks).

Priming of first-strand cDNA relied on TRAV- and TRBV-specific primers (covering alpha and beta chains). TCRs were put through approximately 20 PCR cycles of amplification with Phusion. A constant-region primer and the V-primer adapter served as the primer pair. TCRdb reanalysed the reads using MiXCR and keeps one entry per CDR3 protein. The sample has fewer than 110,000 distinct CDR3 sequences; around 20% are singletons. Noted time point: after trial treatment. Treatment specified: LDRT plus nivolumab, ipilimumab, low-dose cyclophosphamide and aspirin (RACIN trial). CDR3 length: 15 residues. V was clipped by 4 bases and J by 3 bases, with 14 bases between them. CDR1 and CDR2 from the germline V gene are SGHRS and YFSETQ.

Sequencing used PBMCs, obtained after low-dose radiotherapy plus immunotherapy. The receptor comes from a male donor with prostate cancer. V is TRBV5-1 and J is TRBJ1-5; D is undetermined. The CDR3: CASSRSGQVNQPQHF. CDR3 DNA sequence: TGCGCCAGCAGCCGTTCCGGGCAAGTCAATCAGCCCCAGCATTTT.